A selection of T cell receptor beta chains follows, all from one sample in a study of metastatic and nonmetastatic thyroid tumors. TCRdb re-called the PCR reads via MiXCR. Of some 16,000 clones in the sample, 20% to 25% were seen once. What was sequenced was tumor tissue. Receptor source: a male donor with papillary thyroid cancer or a benign thyroid nodule (not recorded which). Some clones in this sample may be carry-over from other donors' samples. Each CDR3 is given with its conserved first and last residue. A D gene is named only where the DNA matches it firmly. The size of a clone is reported for some rows only, either as once, few or many, or as a class for expanded clones.

j_call clone_size d_call v_call cdr3_aa cdr3_nt
TRBJ2-3 . . TRBV11-2 CASSFSSVILNTQYF TGTGCCAGCAGCTTCTCTAGCGTGATTTTAAATACGCAGTATTTT
TRBJ2-7 . . TRBV6-1 CASSEIQGYEQYF TGTGCCAGCAGTGAAATACAGGGCTACGAGCAGTACTTC
TRBJ2-2 many . TRBV13 CASSLGASGELFF TGTGCCAGCAGCTTAGGGGCCAGCGGGGAGCTGTTTTTT
TRBJ1-1 many . TRBV30 CAWRWQPNTEAFF TGTGCCTGGAGGTGGCAGCCGAACACTGAAGCTTTCTTT
TRBJ2-5 many . TRBV28 CASSQPGQIETQYF TGTGCCAGCAGTCAACCTGGACAGATAGAGACCCAGTACTTC
TRBJ1-6 few TRBD1 TRBV6-1 CASKEDRANSPLHF TGTGCCAGTAAAGAGGACAGGGCGAATTCACCCCTCCACTTT
TRBJ1-5 . . TRBV2 CASSRGAPQHF TGTGCCAGCAGTCGGGGGGCGCCCCAGCATTTT
TRBJ2-1 many TRBD2 TRBV5-4 CASSLASLAGGLAYNEQFF TGTGCCAGCAGCTTGGCTAGTCTAGCGGGAGGGCTCGCCTACAATGAGCAGTTCTTC
TRBJ2-2 many . TRBV3-1 CASSQPGTLVAGELFF TGTGCCAGCAGCCAGCCCGGAACCCTAGTTGCCGGGGAGCTGTTTTTT
TRBJ2-5 many TRBD2 TRBV25-1 CASSQRGGQETQYF TGTGCCAGCAGCCAGCGGGGGGGTCAAGAGACCCAGTACTTC
TRBJ2-6 . . TRBV6-1 CASIIGLSGANVLTF TGTGCCAGCATCATCGGACTGTCTGGGGCCAACGTCCTGACTTTC
TRBJ2-3 few TRBD2 TRBV27 CASSSRLAGGTDTQYF TGTGCCAGCAGTTCCCGACTAGCGGGGGGCACAGATACGCAGTATTTT
TRBJ2-1 many . TRBV19 CASSMRRSRDSGAYNEQFF TGTGCCAGTAGTATGCGCCGGAGTAGAGATAGCGGAGCCTACAATGAGCAGTTCTTC
TRBJ2-3 . . TRBV6-1 CASSNTRWYTQYF TGTGCCAGCAGCAATACCCGTTGGTATACGCAGTATTTT
TRBJ2-7 . TRBD2 TRBV5-1 CASSLVLAGSGSSYEQYF TGCGCCAGCAGCTTGGTACTAGCGGGAAGTGGGAGCTCCTACGAGCAGTACTTC
TRBJ2-3 . TRBD1 TRBV4-1 CASSPVGQFPDTQYF TGCGCCAGCAGCCCTGTGGGACAGTTCCCAGATACGCAGTATTTT
TRBJ1-1 . . TRBV11-2 CASILAGQVTEAFF TGTGCCAGCATCTTAGCGGGGCAGGTCACTGAAGCTTTCTTC
TRBJ2-7 many TRBD1 TRBV5-1 CASSFYRGAGYEQYF TGCGCCAGCAGCTTTTACAGGGGGGCGGGTTACGAGCAGTACTTC
TRBJ2-7 many . TRBV7-9 CASSFQGGGYEQYF TGTGCCAGCAGCTTCCAGGGAGGAGGATACGAGCAGTACTTC
TRBJ2-2 many . TRBV3-1 CASSLARGELFF TGTGCCAGCAGCCTAGCGAGGGGGGAGCTGTTTTTT
TRBJ2-6 . . TRBV20-1 CSAFQDSGANVLTF TGCAGTGCTTTTCAGGACTCTGGGGCCAACGTCCTGACTTTC
TRBJ1-2 many . TRBV30 CAWSPQGEPYGYTF TGTGCCTGGAGTCCCCAGGGCGAGCCATATGGCTACACCTTC
TRBJ1-1 . . TRBV20-1 CSARSTQGRFNMNTEAFF TGCAGTGCTAGGTCTACGCAGGGTCGGTTTAACATGAACACTGAAGCTTTCTTT
TRBJ1-1 . . TRBV2 CASRGDTEAFF TGTGCCAGCAGGGGAGATACTGAAGCTTTCTTT
TRBJ1-6 few TRBD1 TRBV28 CASGQGPHPPLHF TGTGCCAGCGGACAGGGCCCCCATCCACCCCTCCACTTT
TRBJ1-4 many . TRBV20-1 CSARVGGFGNEKLFF TGCAGTGCTAGAGTAGGAGGCTTTGGTAATGAAAAACTGTTTTTT
TRBJ1-2 . . TRBV12-3/TRBV12-4 CASIFSADYVYTF TGTGCCAGCATTTTTTCGGCGGACTATGTCTACACCTTC